Listed below are T cell receptor beta chains from one sample, sequenced in a study of T-cell reconstitution after alpha-beta-depleted transplantation in children. TCRdb re-derived calls from the PCR reads in MiXCR, one entry per CDR3 protein. The sample lists approximately 800,000 distinct CDR3 sequences; 16% were seen once. The specimen comprised PBMCs, mostly from graft donor cells, sampled 360 days after TCRalphabeta/CD19-depleted stem cell transplant. These TCRs come from a male patient younger than 18 who had a stem cell transplant for acute lymphoblastic leukemia, so the T cells may come from the graft donor. Both conserved end residues are part of each CDR3. A D gene is named only where the DNA matches it firmly. The size field is filled for only some rows; it gives once, few, many or a size class.

v_gene	j_gene	d_gene	abundance	len	CDR3aa	CDR3nt
TRBV6-7	TRBJ2-4	TRBD2	few	23	CASSSFGGVAGLAGGTAKNIQYF	TGTGCCAGCAGTTCCTTTGGGGGGGTGGCGGGACTAGCGGGAGGAACGGCCAAAAACATTCAGTACTTC
TRBV29-1	TRBJ2-1	NA	NA	15	CSVIQAESSYNEQFF	TGCAGCGTTATTCAAGCGGAGAGCTCCTACAATGAGCAGTTCTTC
TRBV2	TRBJ2-3	NA	few	15	CASSQDYLNADTQYF	TGTGCCAGCAGTCAGGACTATTTGAACGCCGATACGCAGTATTTT
TRBV20-1	TRBJ2-1	TRBD1	NA	15	CSAVPTGLDLNEQFF	TGCAGTGCGGTCCCGACAGGGCTAGACCTCAATGAGCAGTTCTTC
TRBV5-1	TRBJ2-1	TRBD1	few	16	CASSWLWTGESGEQFF	TGCGCCAGCAGCTGGCTTTGGACAGGGGAAAGTGGCGAGCAGTTCTTC
TRBV27	TRBJ2-5	NA	few	18	CASSLTGPGLGGEETQYF	TGTGCCAGCAGTTTAACCGGGCCGGGTCTGGGTGGGGAAGAGACCCAGTACTTC
TRBV29-1	TRBJ1-2	TRBD1	NA	14	CSVEGQGAAGGYTF	TGCAGCGTTGAGGGTCAGGGGGCGGCAGGCGGCTACACCTTC
TRBV5-6	TRBJ1-1	TRBD1	NA	16	CASSSAPGGLNTEAFF	TGTGCCAGCAGCTCGGCTCCAGGGGGCCTGAACACTGAAGCTTTCTTT
TRBV11-1	TRBJ2-5	NA	NA	14	CASSFTSNRETQYF	TGTGCCAGCAGCTTCACTAGCAATAGGGAGACCCAGTACTTC
TRBV7-9	TRBJ2-5	TRBD2	NA	17	CASSSRTSGRAGETQYF	TGTGCCAGCAGCTCCAGGACTAGCGGGAGGGCCGGTGAGACCCAGTACTTC
TRBV11-3	TRBJ2-2	TRBD2	NA	17	CASSSSTLAGVSGELFF	TGTGCCAGCAGCTCCTCAACACTAGCGGGAGTTTCCGGGGAGCTGTTTTTT
TRBV20-1	TRBJ1-4	NA	few	15	CSARGAGRVNEKLFF	TGCAGTGCTAGAGGGGCAGGGAGGGTGAATGAAAAACTGTTTTTT
TRBV7-9	TRBJ2-1	TRBD2	few	15	CASTLGEGHVNEQFF	TGTGCCAGCACTCTAGGGGAGGGCCACGTCAATGAGCAGTTCTTC
TRBV5-1	TRBJ1-6	NA	NA	19	CASSSRGFSTISYNSPLHF	TGCGCCAGCAGCTCCAGGGGATTCTCGACCATCTCCTATAATTCACCCCTCCACTTT
TRBV5-1	TRBJ2-3	TRBD2	NA	16	CASSQGLAGLTDTQYF	TGCGCCAGCAGCCAAGGGCTAGCGGGACTCACAGATACGCAGTATTTT
TRBV4-1	TRBJ1-1	NA	NA	15	CASSQVGPKNTEAFF	TGCGCCAGCAGCCAAGTAGGGCCCAAGAACACTGAAGCTTTCTTT
TRBV19	TRBJ2-7	TRBD2	NA	19	CASSIDLSSTSGPTYEQYF	TGTGCCAGTAGTATAGATCTGAGCTCGACTAGCGGACCTACCTACGAGCAGTACTTC
TRBV20-1	TRBJ2-1	NA	NA	19	CSATKLRQSPRYSYNEQFF	TGCAGTGCTACCAAACTCCGACAGTCCCCTAGGTATTCCTACAATGAGCAGTTCTTC
TRBV10-3	TRBJ2-1	NA	few	13	CAINPNSYNEQFF	TGTGCCATCAACCCCAACTCCTACAATGAGCAGTTCTTC
TRBV7-2	TRBJ2-7	TRBD1	NA	14	CASTLTGAAYEQYF	TGTGCCAGCACCCTAACAGGGGCCGCTTACGAGCAGTACTTC
TRBV12-5	TRBJ2-7	TRBD2	few	15	CASGFGLAVTYEQYF	TGTGCTAGTGGTTTCGGACTAGCGGTCACCTACGAGCAGTACTTC
TRBV7-3	TRBJ2-7	NA	NA	16	CASSAHARVPPYEQYF	TGTGCCAGCAGCGCCCACGCCAGGGTCCCCCCCTACGAGCAGTACTTC
TRBV5-4	TRBJ2-5	TRBD1	NA	15	CASSLTGDSQETQYF	TGTGCCAGCAGCTTGACAGGGGATTCCCAAGAGACCCAGTACTTC
TRBV29-1	TRBJ2-1	NA	many	13	CSVALASYNEQFF	TGCAGCGTTGCACTAGCAAGCTACAATGAGCAGTTCTTC
TRBV2	TRBJ2-6	NA	NA	14	CAQEGNSGANVLTF	TGTGCCCAGGAGGGGAACTCTGGGGCCAACGTCCTGACTTTC
TRBV5-1	TRBJ1-5	TRBD1	NA	14	CASSPRTGGQPQHF	TGCGCCAGCAGCCCCCGGACAGGGGGTCAGCCCCAGCATTTT
TRBV2	TRBJ2-3	NA	few	15	CASSIDGYGTDTQYF	TGTGCCAGCAGTATAGATGGGTACGGCACAGATACGCAGTATTTT
TRBV7-8	TRBJ2-2	TRBD2	NA	16	CASSLWTSGVTGELFF	TGTGCCAGCAGCCTATGGACTAGCGGGGTCACCGGGGAGCTGTTTTTT
TRBV6-5	TRBJ2-3	NA	many	14	CASSYDRITDTQYF	TGTGCCAGCAGTTACGACAGAATCACAGATACGCAGTATTTT
TRBV7-9	TRBJ2-2	NA	few	16	CASSSQGRANTGELFF	TGTGCCAGCAGCTCTCAGGGGCGCGCAAACACCGGGGAGCTGTTTTTT
TRBV14	TRBJ2-7	TRBD2	NA	15	CASSQKGLAVYEQYF	TGTGCCAGCAGCCAGAAGGGACTAGCGGTCTACGAGCAGTACTTC
TRBV5-1	TRBJ1-6	TRBD1	NA	19	CASSPAGTGRAGGSSPLHF	TGCGCCAGCAGCCCGGCCGGGACAGGGCGTGCGGGTGGTAGTTCACCCCTCCACTTT
TRBV20-1	TRBJ1-2	TRBD1	many	12	CSASDRGRGYTF	TGCAGTGCCTCGGACAGGGGTAGAGGCTACACCTTC
TRBV11-2	TRBJ1-2	NA	NA	14	CASSSPRRRSGYTF	TGTGCCAGCAGCTCCCCCCGCAGGCGCTCGGGCTACACCTTC